A single sample is the source of the 18 T cell receptor beta chains below, sequenced in a study of T-cell reconstitution after alpha-beta-depleted transplantation in children. Unique molecular identifiers were used in preparing the TCRbeta library. TCRdb re-analysed the PCR reads in MiXCR, keeping a single row per CDR3 protein. The sample carries around 680,000 distinct CDR3 sequences, about 15% recorded once. The specimen was PBMCs from the stem cell graft donor, collected from the stem cell graft. These receptors all come from a human donor who donated a stem cell graft to a child with acute myeloid leukemia.

This clonotype showed up many times. V usage is TRBV29-1 and J usage is TRBJ2-7; 11 nucleotides agree with TRBD1. This CDR3 has 13 residues. The V gene's germline CDR1 is SQVTM and CDR2 ANQGSEA. V lost 4 bases and J lost 3; bases outside the gene matches: 2. CDR3: CSVGGTGGYEQYF. The CDR3 DNA follows: TGCAGCGTTGGCGGGACAGGGGGCTACGAGCAGTACTTC.

A note on this clonotype: Being one base from a much bigger clone, this may be a read error. This rearrangement joins TRBV6-5 to TRBJ2-5, with D perhaps matching TRBD1 (6 bases). Germline loops: CDR1 MNHEY, CDR2 SVGAGI. Trimming cost V 4 bases and J 5 bases, with 14 bases left between them. This CDR3 contains 14 residues. The CDR3 DNA follows: TGTGCCAGCAGTTCCAACAGGGTTGAGGAGACCCAGTACTTC. Amino acids: CASSSNRVEETQYF.

This clonotype was counted a few times. The genes are TRBV20-1 and TRBJ1-2; D not resolved. This CDR3 comprises 15 residues. The germline gives CDR1 DFQATT, CDR2 SNEGSKA (reference sequence). V was pared by 0 bases and J by 5 bases, with 16 bases between. DNA for the CDR3: TGCAGTGCTAGAGATAAGGCGCTTTGGGGTTATGGCTACACCTTC. It codes for CSARDKALWGYGYTF.

J is TRBJ2-2 and V is TRBV5-1; no firm D call. The V gene's germline CDR1 is SGHRS and CDR2 YFSETQ. The CDR3 length is 15 residues. The V end was cut by 0 bases, the J end by 5 bases, with 11 bases between. The CDR3 here is CASSLDVPYTGELFF. The CDR3 nucleotides read TGCGCCAGCAGCTTGGACGTTCCTTATACCGGGGAGCTGTTTTTT.

This chain uses TRBV5-1 with TRBJ1-1; tentative D call: TRBD1 (5 bases). Per the germline V gene, CDR1 is SGHRS and CDR2 is YFSETQ. The ends were cut back, 7 bases at V and 1 base at J, with 8 bases in the middle. The CDR3 has 12 amino acids. CDR3 sequence: CASFGQNTEAFF. CDR3 nucleotide sequence: TGCGCCAGCTTTGGACAGAACACTGAAGCTTTCTTT.

This clonotype was detected ten times or more. This sequence joins TRBV6-1 and TRBJ1-2; D unclear. CDR3 length: 15 amino acids. In germline, CDR1 is MNHNS, CDR2 SASEGT. The V gene lost 6 bases and the J gene lost 4 bases, with 18 bases spanning the gap. Here the CDR3 DNA reads TGTGCCAGCAGAAAACTCGTCGGACCGGGCTATGGCTACACCTTC. It encodes CASRKLVGPGYGYTF.

This clonotype has at least ten counts. The rearrangement uses TRBV10-3 and TRBJ2-1, with 7 bases lining up with TRBD2. With V trimmed by 2 bases and J by 6 bases, 13 bases remained unmatched. Germline lookup yields CDR1 ENHRY and CDR2 SYGVKD. CDR3 length: 17 residues. CDR3 amino acids: CAISEPPGKRGSNEQFF. The DNA of the CDR3 is TGTGCCATCAGTGAGCCCCCGGGGAAGCGGGGTAGCAATGAGCAGTTCTTC.

This clonotype was recorded a few times. The chain carries TRBV20-1 and TRBJ2-6, with unresolved D. CDR1 is DFQATT and CDR2 is SNEGSKA in the germline V gene (reference sequence). V was cut by 0 bases and J by 1 base, with 16 bases left in between. The CDR3 is 18 residues long. The CDR3 DNA sequence: TGCAGTGCTAGAGATCAGTTCTCTCAAGGGTCTGGGGCCAACGTCCTGACTTTC. Its translation: CSARDQFSQGSGANVLTF.

Here the CDR3 DNA reads TGCAGCGCGTACCGGGACAGGGAAAAGACCCAGTACTTC. This codes for CSAYRDREKTQYF. The chain links TRBV20-1 to TRBJ2-5; TRBD1 matches at 9 bases. The CDR3 length is 13 residues. Germline values: CDR1 DFQATT, CDR2 SNEGSKA (reference sequence).

The chain has TRBV21-1 and TRBJ2-7; the table names TRBD2, a call not compared with the DNA. TRBV21-1 is annotated as a pseudogene. The CDR3 runs to 17 residues. CDR3 bases: TGTGCCAGCAGCAAAGGGCCGGGACTCCAGAGCTCCTACGAGCAGTACGTC. This translates into CASSKGPGLQSSYEQYV.

The chain combines TRBV5-6 with TRBJ2-3; no definite D call. The CDR3 consists of 15 residues. CDR1 is SGHDT and CDR2 is YYEEEE in the germline V gene. Trimming cost V 5 bases and J 0 bases, with 13 bases left between them. The CDR3 DNA follows: TGTGCCAGCAGGACATATGGCACTAGCACAGATACGCAGTATTTT. Its translation is CASRTYGTSTDTQYF.

The genes are TRBV7-2 and TRBJ2-2; TRBD2 might be the D (7 bases). This CDR3 contains 15 residues. CDR1 and CDR2 (germline): SGHTA, FQGNSA. V gave up 7 bases and J gave up 6 bases, with 18 bases separating them. CDR3 amino acids: CASNPWGGGAGELFF. CDR3 nucleotide sequence: TGTGCCAGCAACCCGTGGGGGGGCGGGGCCGGGGAGCTGTTTTTT.

This clonotype was picked up many times. The chain recombines TRBV20-1 with TRBJ1-2; no clear D. In germline, CDR1 is DFQATT, CDR2 SNEGSKA (reference sequence). There are 9 residues in the CDR3. Trimming stripped 3 bases from V and 10 bases from J, with 6 bases between. CDR3 region: CSASPSYTF. As DNA, the CDR3 is TGCAGTGCTAGCCCCTCCTACACCTTC.

This clonotype was recorded many times. The rearrangement links TRBV30 to TRBJ2-7; D is perhaps TRBD2 (6 bases). Germline lookup yields CDR1 GTSNPN and CDR2 SVGIG (reference sequence). Between the trimmed V and J ends, which lost 1 base and 0 bases, there was a span of 10 bases. The CDR3 contains 14 residues. The CDR3 is CAWSAMGLSYEQYF. Written as DNA, the CDR3 is TGTGCCTGGAGTGCCATGGGACTCTCCTACGAGCAGTACTTC.

A word on this clonotype: The junction departs from the called germline gene at one end, perhaps through a read error. This chain links TRBV4-2 with TRBJ1-2; D call uncertain. Germline V CDR1 and CDR2: LGHNA, YNFKEQ. The CDR3 has 11 residues. CDR3 DNA sequence: TGTGCCAGCAGCTTCGGGGTCGGCTGCACCTTC. Residues: CASSFGVGCTF.

Ten or more counts support this clonotype. The J gene is TRBJ2-1, the V gene TRBV15; D not resolved. The germline V and J ends were trimmed by 8 bases and 1 base, with 12 bases remaining between them. Germline values: CDR1 LNHNV, CDR2 YYDKDF (reference sequence). CDR3 length equals 14 residues. CDR3 amino acids: CATFSSRSYNEQFF. CDR3 bases: TGTGCCACCTTCTCTTCGCGGTCCTACAATGAGCAGTTCTTC.

As DNA, the CDR3 is TGTGCCAGCAGTTTCCGAAGGAACACTGAAGCTTTCTTT. This encodes CASSFRRNTEAFF. This chain uses TRBV28 with TRBJ1-1; D unclear. V was trimmed by 3 bases and J by 1 base, leaving 6 bases between them. Per germline, CDR1 MDHEN and CDR2 SYDVKM. The CDR3 covers 13 residues.

Many counts were recorded for this clonotype. The rearrangement uses TRBV12-3 or TRBV12-4 and TRBJ2-1; D call uncertain. This CDR3 has 11 residues. Trimming stripped 6 bases from V and 8 bases from J, with 8 bases between. This chain's CDR3 is CASSPAYEQFF. CDR3 DNA: TGTGCCAGCAGCCCCGCGTATGAGCAGTTCTTC.